The 4 T cell receptor beta chains below were found in one sample sequenced in a study of persistence of HIV-infected CD4 T cells. Nonspecific anti-CD3/anti-CD28 bead stimulation represents the broad CD4+ T cell repertoire. Responding CD4+ T cells were sorted by upregulation of both CD40 ligand and CD69. These receptors have no identified antigens. The immunoSEQ assay was version 4, run in survey mode. Assay: immunoSEQ multiplex PCR; the TCRdb copy retains only in-frame clones and omits some. The sample holds roughly 45,000 clones, around 89% seen once. The sequenced sample was CD4+ T cells sorted from PBMCs after 18-hour stimulation, obtained from a patient who received antiretroviral therapy. All receptors derive from an adult man with HIV who was CMV-seropositive.

This clone was seen only a few times. CDR3 in amino acids: CASTSGGWKAFF. CDR3 coding DNA: TGTGCCAGCACCTCCGGGGGGTGGAAAGCTTTCTTT. V usage is TRBV12-3 or TRBV12-4 and J usage is TRBJ1-1, with D possibly being TRBD1 (5 bases). V gave up 7 bases and J gave up 9 bases, with 15 bases separating them. CDR3 size: 12 residues.

CDR3 amino acids: CASSPAPGQANTGELFF. The CDR3 bases are TGTGCCAGCTCACCCGCCCCGGGACAGGCAAACACCGGGGAGCTGTTTTTT. The V call is TRBV18, the J call TRBJ2-2; 8 nucleotides line up with TRBD1. The CDR3 is made up of 17 amino acids. Germline V gene lookup returns CDR1 KGHSH and CDR2 LQKENI. V lost 3 bases, J lost 2 bases, and 8 bases stayed unmatched.

The V call is TRBV5-1, the J call TRBJ2-1; 7 nucleotides align to TRBD2. This CDR3 spans 17 amino acids. Trimming removed 5 bases from V and 0 bases from J; junction bases left unmatched: 11. Germline V gene data show CDR1 as SGHRS and CDR2 as YFSETQ. CDR3 in amino acids: CASRLSGAQSSYNEQFF. DNA for the CDR3: TGCGCCAGCAGACTCAGCGGGGCCCAGAGCTCCTACAATGAGCAGTTCTTC. The whole variable domain, filled in from reference TRBV5-1 and TRBJ2-1, reads KAGVTQTPRYLIKTRGQQVTLSCSPISGHRSVSWYQQTPGQGLQFLFEYFSETQRNKGNFPGRFSGRQFSNSRSEMNVSTLELGDSALYLCASRLSGAQSSYNEQFFGPGTRLTVL.

V gene TRBV15 combines with J gene TRBJ1-6; 7 bases are shared with TRBD1. Germline assignment: CDR1 LNHNV and CDR2 YYDKDF (reference sequence). J lost 9 bases, V lost 1 base, and 6 bases had no gene match. This CDR3 spans 15 amino acids. The CDR3 coding sequence is TGTGCCACCAGCAGAGTGTCACAGGGGATTTCACCCCTCCACTTT. Translation gives CATSRVSQGISPLHF.